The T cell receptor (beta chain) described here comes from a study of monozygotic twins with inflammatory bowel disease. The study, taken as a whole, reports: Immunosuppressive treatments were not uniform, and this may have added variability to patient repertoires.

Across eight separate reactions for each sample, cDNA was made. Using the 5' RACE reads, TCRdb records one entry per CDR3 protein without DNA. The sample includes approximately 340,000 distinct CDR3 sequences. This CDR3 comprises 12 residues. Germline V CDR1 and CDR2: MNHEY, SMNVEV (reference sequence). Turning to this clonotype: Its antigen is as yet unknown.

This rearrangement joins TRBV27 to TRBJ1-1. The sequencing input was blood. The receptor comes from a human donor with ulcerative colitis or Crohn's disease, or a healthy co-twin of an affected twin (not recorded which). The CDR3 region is CASSSGYTEAFF.